The clone carrying this T cell receptor beta chain has at least ten counts. No antigen is known for it. Amplification yielded TCR beta CDR3 regions, with RNA transcripts as the source. Primed by the HTBI set, a first-round RT-PCR was run on the TCR CDR3. A single record per CDR3 protein comes from TCRdb applying MiXCR to the multiplex PCR reads. The sample has some 650,000 distinct CDR3 sequences, approximately 15% seen once. The data derive from a study of T cells in Graves' hyperthyroidism and ophthalmopathy. Whole-study results and caveats: Among thyroid clonotypes expanded above 0.001, most also appeared in blood.

Criteria for exclusion of patients were uncontrolled infection, other autoimmune disease, pregnancy or lactation. Each diagnosis drew on symptoms, thyroxine, TRAb, thyroid ultrasound and orbital computed tomography findings. Germline CDR1 is DFQATT and CDR2 is SNEGSKA (reference sequence). This CDR3 has 14 amino acids. V dropped 5 bases and J dropped 5; count of bases not matched to a gene: 10. Sequenced: blood. The clonotype was recovered from a woman aged 40 to 50 with Graves' ophthalmopathy. V is TRBV20-1 and J is TRBJ2-7; 9 positions match TRBD2. In nucleotides, the CDR3 is TGCAGTGCTGGCCTACAAGCGGGAGGCGACGAGCAGTACTTC. Protein sequence: CSAGLQAGGDEQYF.